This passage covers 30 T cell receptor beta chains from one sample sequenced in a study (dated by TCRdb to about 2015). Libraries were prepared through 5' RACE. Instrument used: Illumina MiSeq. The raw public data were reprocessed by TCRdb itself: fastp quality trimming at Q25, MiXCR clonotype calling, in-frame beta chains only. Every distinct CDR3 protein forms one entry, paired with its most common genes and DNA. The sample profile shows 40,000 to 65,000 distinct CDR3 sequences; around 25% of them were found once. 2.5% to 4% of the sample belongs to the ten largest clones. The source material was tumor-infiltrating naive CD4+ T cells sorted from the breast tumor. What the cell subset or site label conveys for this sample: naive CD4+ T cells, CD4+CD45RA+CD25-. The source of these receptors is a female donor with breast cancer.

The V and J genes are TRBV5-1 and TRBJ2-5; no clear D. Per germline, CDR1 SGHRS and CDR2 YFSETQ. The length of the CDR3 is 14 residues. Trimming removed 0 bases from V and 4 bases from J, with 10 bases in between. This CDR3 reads CASSLGQERETQYF. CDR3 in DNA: TGCGCCAGCAGCTTGGGGCAGGAGAGAGAGACCCAGTACTTC.

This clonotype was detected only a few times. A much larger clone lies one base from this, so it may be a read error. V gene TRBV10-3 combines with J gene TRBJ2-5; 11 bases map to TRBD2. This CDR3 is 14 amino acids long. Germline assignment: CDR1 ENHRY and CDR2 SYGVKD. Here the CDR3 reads CASSGTSGQETQYF. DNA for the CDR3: TGTGCCAGCAGTGGGACTAGCGGCCAAGAGACCCAGTACTTC.

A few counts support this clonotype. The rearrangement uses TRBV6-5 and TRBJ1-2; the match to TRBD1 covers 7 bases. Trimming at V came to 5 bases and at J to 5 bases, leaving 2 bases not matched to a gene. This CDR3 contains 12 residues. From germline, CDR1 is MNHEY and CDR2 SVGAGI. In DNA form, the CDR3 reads TGTGCCAGCAGTCGACAGGGATATGGCTACACCTTC. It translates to CASSRQGYGYTF.

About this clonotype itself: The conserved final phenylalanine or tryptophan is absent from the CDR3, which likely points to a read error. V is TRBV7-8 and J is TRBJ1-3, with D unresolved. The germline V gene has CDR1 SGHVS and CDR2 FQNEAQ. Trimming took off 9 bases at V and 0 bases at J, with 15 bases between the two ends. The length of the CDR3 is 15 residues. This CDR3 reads CASRPDRLSGNTIYS. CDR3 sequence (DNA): TGTGCCAGTAGGCCGGACCGGCTCTCTGGAAACACCATATATTCT.

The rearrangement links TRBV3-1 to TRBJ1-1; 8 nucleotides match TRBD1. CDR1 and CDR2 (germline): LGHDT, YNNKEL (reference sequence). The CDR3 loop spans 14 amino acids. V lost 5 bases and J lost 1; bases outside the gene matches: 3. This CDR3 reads CASSFGTGNTEAFF. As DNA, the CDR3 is TGTGCCAGCAGCTTCGGGACAGGGAACACTGAAGCTTTCTTT.

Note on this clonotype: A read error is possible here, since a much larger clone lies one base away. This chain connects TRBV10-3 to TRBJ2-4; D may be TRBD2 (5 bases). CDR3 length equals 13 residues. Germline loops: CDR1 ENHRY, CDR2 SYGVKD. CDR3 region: CAIGESEGNIQYF. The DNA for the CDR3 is TGTGCCATCGGTGAGTCAGAGGGCAACATTCAGTACTTC.

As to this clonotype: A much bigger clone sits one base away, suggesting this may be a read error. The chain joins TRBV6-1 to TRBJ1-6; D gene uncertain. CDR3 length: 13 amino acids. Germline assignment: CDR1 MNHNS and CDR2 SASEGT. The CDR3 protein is CVSSATLGSPLHF. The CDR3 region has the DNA TGTGTCAGCAGCGCAACCCTGGGCTCACCCCTCCACTTT.

CDR3 sequence: CASSYQAQIQPQHF. The CDR3 coding sequence is TGTGCCAGCAGTTACCAAGCCCAGATTCAGCCCCAGCATTTT. This sequence joins TRBV6-6 and TRBJ1-5; D remains ambiguous. V was clipped by 2 bases and J by 6 bases, with 11 bases between them. The CDR3 length is 14 residues. Per the germline V gene, CDR1 is MNHNY and CDR2 is SVGAGI (reference sequence).

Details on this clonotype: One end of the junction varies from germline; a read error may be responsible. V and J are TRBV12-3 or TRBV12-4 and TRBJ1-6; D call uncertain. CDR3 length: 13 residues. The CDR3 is CASSLVGNSPLQF. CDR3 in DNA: TGTGCCAGCAGTTTAGTGGGGAATTCACCCCTCCAATTT.

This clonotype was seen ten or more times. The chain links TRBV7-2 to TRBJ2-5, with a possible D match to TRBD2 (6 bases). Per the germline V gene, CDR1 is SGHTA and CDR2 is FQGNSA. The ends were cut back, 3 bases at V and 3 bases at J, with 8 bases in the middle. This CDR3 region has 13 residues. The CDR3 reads CASSFTSKETQYF. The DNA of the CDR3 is TGTGCCAGCAGCTTCACTAGCAAAGAGACCCAGTACTTC.

CDR3 loop: CASSKDGTDTQYF. The DNA for the CDR3 is TGTGCCAGCAGTAAAGACGGCACAGATACGCAGTATTTT. This chain uses TRBV6-2 or TRBV6-3 with TRBJ2-3; D is ambiguous. The CDR3 consists of 13 residues. Per the germline V gene, CDR1 is MNHEY and CDR2 is SVGEGT. Trimming took 5 bases from V and 1 from J, leaving 7 bases between them.

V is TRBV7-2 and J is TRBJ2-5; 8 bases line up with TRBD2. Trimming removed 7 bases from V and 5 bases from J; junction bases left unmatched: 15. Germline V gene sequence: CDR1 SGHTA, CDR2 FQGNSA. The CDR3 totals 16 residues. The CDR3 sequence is CASISGLVGGLETQYF. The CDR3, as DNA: TGTGCCAGCATCTCGGGACTAGTGGGGGGGCTGGAGACCCAGTACTTC. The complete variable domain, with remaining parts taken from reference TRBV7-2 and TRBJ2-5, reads GAGVSQSPSNKVTEKGKDVELRCDPISGHTALYWYRQSLGQGLEFLIYFQGNSAPDKSGLPSDRFSAERTGGSVSTLTIQRTQQEDSAVYLCASISGLVGGLETQYFGPGTRLLVL.

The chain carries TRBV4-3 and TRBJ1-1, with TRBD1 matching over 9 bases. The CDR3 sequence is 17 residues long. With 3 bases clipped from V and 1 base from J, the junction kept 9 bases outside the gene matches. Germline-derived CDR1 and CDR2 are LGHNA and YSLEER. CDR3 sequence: CASSHTPGGQGNTEAFF. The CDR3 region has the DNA TGCGCCAGCAGCCATACCCCGGGGGGACAGGGGAACACTGAAGCTTTCTTT.

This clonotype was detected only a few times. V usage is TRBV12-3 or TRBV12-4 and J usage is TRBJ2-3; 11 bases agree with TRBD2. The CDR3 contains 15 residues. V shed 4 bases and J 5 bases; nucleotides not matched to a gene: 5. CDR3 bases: TGTGCCAGCAGTTCGCGTAGCGGGAGGGGAGATACGCAGTATTTT. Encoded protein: CASSSRSGRGDTQYF.

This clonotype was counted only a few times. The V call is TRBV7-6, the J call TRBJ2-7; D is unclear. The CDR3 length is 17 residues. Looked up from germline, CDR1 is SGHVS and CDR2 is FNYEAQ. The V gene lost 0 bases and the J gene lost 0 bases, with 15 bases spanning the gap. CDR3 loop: CASSLAGHPITSYEQYF. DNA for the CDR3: TGTGCCAGCAGCTTAGCAGGTCACCCTATAACCTCCTACGAGCAGTACTTC. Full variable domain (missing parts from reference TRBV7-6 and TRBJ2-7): GAGVSQSPRYKVTKRGQDVALRCDPISGHVSLYWYRQALGQGPEFLTYFNYEAQQDKSGLPNDRFSAERPEGSISTLTIQRTEQRDSAMYRCASSLAGHPITSYEQYFGPGTRLTVT.

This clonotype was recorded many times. CDR3 nucleotides: TGTGCCAGCAGTTTGACGGAGAACTATGGCTACACCTTC. It is translated as CASSLTENYGYTF. The chain has TRBV7-8 and TRBJ1-2, with D unclear. This CDR3 region has 13 residues. V gave up 6 bases and J gave up 2 bases, with 10 bases separating them. Germline values: CDR1 SGHVS, CDR2 FQNEAQ.

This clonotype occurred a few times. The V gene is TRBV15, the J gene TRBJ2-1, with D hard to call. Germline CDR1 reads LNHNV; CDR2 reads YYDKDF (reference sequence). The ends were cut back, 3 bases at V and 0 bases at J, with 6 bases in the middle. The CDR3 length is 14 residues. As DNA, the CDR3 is TGTGCCACCAGCAGGGTGAGCTCCTACAATGAGCAGTTCTTC. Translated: CATSRVSSYNEQFF.

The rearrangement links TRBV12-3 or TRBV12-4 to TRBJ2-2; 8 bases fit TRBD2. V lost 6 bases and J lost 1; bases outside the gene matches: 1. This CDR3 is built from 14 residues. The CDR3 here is CASRSGRNTGELFF. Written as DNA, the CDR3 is TGTGCCAGCAGAAGCGGGAGGAACACCGGGGAGCTGTTTTTT.

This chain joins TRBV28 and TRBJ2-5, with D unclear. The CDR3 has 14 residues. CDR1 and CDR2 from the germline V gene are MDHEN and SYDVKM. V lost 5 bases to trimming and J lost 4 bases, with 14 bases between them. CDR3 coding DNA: TGTGCCAGCAGTACGCCGCCGTGGGCAGAGACCCAGTACTTC. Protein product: CASSTPPWAETQYF.

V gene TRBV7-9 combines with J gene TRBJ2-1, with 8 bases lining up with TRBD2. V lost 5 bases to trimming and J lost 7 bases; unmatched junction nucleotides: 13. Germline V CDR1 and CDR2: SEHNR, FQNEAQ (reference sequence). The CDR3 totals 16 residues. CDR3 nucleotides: TGTGCCAGCAGCCCCCGGGGGGGCGGGAAGGAGAATGAGCAGTTCTTC. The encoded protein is CASSPRGGGKENEQFF.

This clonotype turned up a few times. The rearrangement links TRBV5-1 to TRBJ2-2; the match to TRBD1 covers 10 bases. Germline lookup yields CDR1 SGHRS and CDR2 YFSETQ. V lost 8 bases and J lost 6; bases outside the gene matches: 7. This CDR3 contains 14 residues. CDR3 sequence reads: CASSTGGVAGELFF. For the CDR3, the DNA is TGCGCCAGTTCGACAGGGGGCGTAGCCGGGGAGCTGTTTTTT.

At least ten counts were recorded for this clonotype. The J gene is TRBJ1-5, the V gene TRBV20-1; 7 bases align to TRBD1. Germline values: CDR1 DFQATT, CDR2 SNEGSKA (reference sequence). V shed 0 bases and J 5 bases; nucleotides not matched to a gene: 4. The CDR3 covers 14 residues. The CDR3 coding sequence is TGCAGTGCTAGAGATCGACAGGGCCATCAGCCCCAGCATTTT. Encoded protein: CSARDRQGHQPQHF.

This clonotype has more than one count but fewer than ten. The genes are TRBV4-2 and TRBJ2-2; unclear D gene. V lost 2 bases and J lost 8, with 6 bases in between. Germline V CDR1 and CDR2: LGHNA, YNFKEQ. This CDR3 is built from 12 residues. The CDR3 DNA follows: TGTGCCAGCAGCCAAAGCCGAGGGGAGCTGTTTTTT. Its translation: CASSQSRGELFF.

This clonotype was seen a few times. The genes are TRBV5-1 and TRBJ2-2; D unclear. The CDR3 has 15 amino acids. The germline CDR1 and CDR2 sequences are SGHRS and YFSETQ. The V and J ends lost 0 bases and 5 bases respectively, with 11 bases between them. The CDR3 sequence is CASSLAPPGTGELFF. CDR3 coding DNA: TGCGCCAGCAGCTTGGCCCCGCCAGGTACCGGGGAGCTGTTTTTT.

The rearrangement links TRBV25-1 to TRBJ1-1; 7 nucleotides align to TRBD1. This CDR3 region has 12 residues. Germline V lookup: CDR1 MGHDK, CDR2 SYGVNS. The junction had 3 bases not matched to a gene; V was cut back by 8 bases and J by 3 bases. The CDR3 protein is CASRDSHTEAFF. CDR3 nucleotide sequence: TGTGCCAGCCGGGACAGTCACACTGAAGCTTTCTTT.

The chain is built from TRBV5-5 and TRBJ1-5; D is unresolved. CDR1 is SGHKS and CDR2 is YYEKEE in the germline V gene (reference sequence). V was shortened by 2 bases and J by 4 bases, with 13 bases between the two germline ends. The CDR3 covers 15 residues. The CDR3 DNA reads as TGTGCCAGCAGCTTCGGTGGCAGTTTTAATCAGCCCCAGCATTTT. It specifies CASSFGGSFNQPQHF. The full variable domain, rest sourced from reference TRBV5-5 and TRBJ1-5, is DAGVTQSPTHLIKTRGQQVTLRCSPISGHKSVSWYQQVLGQGPQFIFQYYEKEERGRGNFPDRFSARQFPNYSSELNVNALLLGDSALYLCASSFGGSFNQPQHFGDGTRLSIL.

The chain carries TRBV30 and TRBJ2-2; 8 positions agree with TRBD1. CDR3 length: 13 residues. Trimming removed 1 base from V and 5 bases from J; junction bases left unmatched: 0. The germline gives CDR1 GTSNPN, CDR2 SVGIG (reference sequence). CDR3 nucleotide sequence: TGTGCCTGGAGTGGACAGGGGACCGGGGAGCTGTTTTTT. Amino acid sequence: CAWSGQGTGELFF. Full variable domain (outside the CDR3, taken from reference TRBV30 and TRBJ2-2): SQTIHQWPATLVQPVGSPLSLECTVEGTSNPNLYWYRQAAGRGLQLLFYSVGIGQISSEVPQNLSASRPQDRQFILSSKKLLLSDSGFYLCAWSGQGTGELFFGEGSRLTVL.

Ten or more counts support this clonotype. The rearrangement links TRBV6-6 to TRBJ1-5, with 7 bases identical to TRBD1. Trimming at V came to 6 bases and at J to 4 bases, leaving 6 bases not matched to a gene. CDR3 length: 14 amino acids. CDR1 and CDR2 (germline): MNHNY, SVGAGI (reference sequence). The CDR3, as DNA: TGTGCCAGCAGCCTCACAGGGGATAATCAGCCCCAGCATTTT. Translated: CASSLTGDNQPQHF.

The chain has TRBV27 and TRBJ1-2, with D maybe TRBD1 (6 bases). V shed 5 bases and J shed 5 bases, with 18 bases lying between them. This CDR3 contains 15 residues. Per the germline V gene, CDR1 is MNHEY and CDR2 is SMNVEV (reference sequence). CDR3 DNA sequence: TGTGCCAGCAGTCAGTCCAGACAGGAGATTTATGGCTACACCTTC. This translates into CASSQSRQEIYGYTF.

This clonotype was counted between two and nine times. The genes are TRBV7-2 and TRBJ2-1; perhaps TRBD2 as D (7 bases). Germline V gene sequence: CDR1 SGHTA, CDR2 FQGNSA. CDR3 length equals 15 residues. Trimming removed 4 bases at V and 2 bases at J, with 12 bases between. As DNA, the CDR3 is TGTGCCAGCAGCTCAAGGGGGACTACCTACAATGAGCAGTTCTTC. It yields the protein CASSSRGTTYNEQFF.